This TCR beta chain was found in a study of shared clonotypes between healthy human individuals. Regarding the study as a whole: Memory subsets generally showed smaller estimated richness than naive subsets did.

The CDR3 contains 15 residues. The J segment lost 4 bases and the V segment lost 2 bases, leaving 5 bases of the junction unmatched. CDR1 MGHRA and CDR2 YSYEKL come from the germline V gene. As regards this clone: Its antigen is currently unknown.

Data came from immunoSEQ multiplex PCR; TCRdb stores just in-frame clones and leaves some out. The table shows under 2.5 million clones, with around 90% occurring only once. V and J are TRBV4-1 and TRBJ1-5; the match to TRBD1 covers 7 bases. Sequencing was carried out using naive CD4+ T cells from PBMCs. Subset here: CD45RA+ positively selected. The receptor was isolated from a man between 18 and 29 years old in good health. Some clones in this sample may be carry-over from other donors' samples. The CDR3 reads CASSQPGQRNQPQHF. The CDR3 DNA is TGCGCCAGCAGCCAACCGGGACAGAGAAATCAGCCCCAGCATTTT.